This TCR beta chain is from a study of T cells in women clearing cervical HPV infection. Regarding the study as a whole: CIN3+ cases had significantly higher TCR richness than controls; evenness did not differ.

Each participant carried one incident cervical HPV16 infection only. V was shortened by 1 base and J by 7 bases, with 16 bases between the two germline ends. CDR3 length: 15 residues. The germline gives CDR1 SGHTA, CDR2 FQGTGA. About this clone: Its matching antigen is unknown. The read halts 3 residues ahead of the CDR3 end, with the missing end drawn from the germline J gene.

The method was immunoSEQ multiplex PCR; TCRdb's version includes in-frame clones alone and lacks a portion of them. The sample table sets out roughly 30,000 clones. This TCR was sampled from a woman aged 18-69 years with a cervical HPV16 infection that either progressed to CIN3+ or cleared (not recorded which). Sample: blood buffy coat. The chain joins TRBV7-3 to TRBJ1-1; D possibly corresponds to TRBD1 (5 bases). The CDR3 is CASSLNPGEGREAFF. The sequenced CDR3 bases are TGTGCCAGCAGCTTAAACCCGGGTGAGGGGCGTGAA.